These 30 T cell receptor beta chains share one sample of origin, sequenced in a study of blood T cell repertoires in COVID-19. Here immunoSEQ multiplex PCR was the method, and the copy in TCRdb shows in-frame clones only, minus some. Found here are some 110,000 clones, about four fifths of them singletons; the top ten hold 4.8%. Sequenced input: peripheral blood. Receptor source: a man between 60 and 75 years old with acute or convalescent COVID-19.

The V and J genes are TRBV2 and TRBJ1-6; 10 bases fit TRBD1. Germline assignment: CDR1 SNHLY and CDR2 FYNNEI. J lost 13 bases, V lost 8 bases, and 11 bases had no gene match. The length of the CDR3 is 14 residues. The CDR3 loop reads CASARQGAPGPLHF. The CDR3 DNA reads as TGTGCCAGCGCCCGACAGGGGGCCCCGGGGCCCCTCCACTTT.

The J gene is TRBJ2-7, the V gene TRBV7-9; TRBD1 matches 11 bases. The V segment lost 5 bases and the J segment 7 bases; nucleotides outside the gene matches: 7. The CDR3 is made up of 14 amino acids. From germline, CDR1 is SEHNR and CDR2 FQNEAQ (reference sequence). CDR3 coding DNA: TGTGCCAGCAGCCCCGGACAGGGGGCTGGTGAGCAGTACTTC. This codes for CASSPGQGAGEQYF. Full variable domain (missing parts from reference TRBV7-9 and TRBJ2-7): DTGVSQNPRHKITKRGQNVTFRCDPISEHNRLYWYRQTLGQGPEFLTYFQNEAQLEKSRLLSDRFSAERPKGSFSTLEIQRTEQGDSAMYLCASSPGQGAGEQYFGPGTRLTVT.

The chain carries TRBV5-4 and TRBJ1-3; 7 bases align to TRBD1. Germline V gene data show CDR1 as SGHNT and CDR2 as YYREEE (reference sequence). V was clipped by 2 bases and J by 0 bases; unmatched bases: 8. The CDR3 sequence is 17 residues long. CDR3 in DNA: TGTGCCAGCAGCTTCACGGACAGGCCTCACTCTGGAAACACCATATATTTT. Translating it yields CASSFTDRPHSGNTIYF.

The chain carries TRBV9 and TRBJ1-4; 8 bases are shared with TRBD1. CDR3 length: 15 residues. Germline assignment: CDR1 SGDLS and CDR2 YYNGEE. V was pared by 4 bases and J by 5 bases, with 7 bases of the junction left unmatched. CDR3 sequence (DNA): TGTGCCAGCAGCCCCCGGGACAGGCCAAATGAAAAACTGTTTTTT. This sequence encodes CASSPRDRPNEKLFF.

J is TRBJ2-2 and V is TRBV7-3, with D possibly TRBD1 on 5 matching bases. The CDR3 extends over 17 amino acids. The V and J ends lost 0 bases and 2 bases respectively, with 13 bases between them. From germline, CDR1 is SGHTA and CDR2 FQGTGA. Here the CDR3 DNA reads TGTGCCAGCAGCTTAACCCTCACAACAGGAAACACCGGGGAGCTGTTTTTT. Translated: CASSLTLTTGNTGELFF. The complete variable domain, with remaining parts taken from reference TRBV7-3 and TRBJ2-2, reads GAGVSQTPSNKVTEKGKYVELRCDPISGHTALYWYRQSLGQGPEFLIYFQGTGAADDSGLPNDRFFAVRPEGSVSTLKIQRTERGDSAVYLCASSLTLTTGNTGELFFGEGSRLTVL.

CDR3 coding DNA: TGTGCCAGCAGCGGGGACAGGGGAGCAGGAAACACCATATATTTT. It yields the protein CASSGDRGAGNTIYF. V usage is TRBV2 and J usage is TRBJ1-3; TRBD1 agrees at 10 bases. CDR1 and CDR2 from the germline V gene are SNHLY and FYNNEI. The J segment lost 4 bases and the V segment lost 6 bases, leaving 6 bases of the junction unmatched. The length of the CDR3 is 15 residues.

In DNA, the CDR3 is TGTGCCAGCAGCGTGAGAGCGGGGGCTAGCACAGATACGCAGTATTTT. It yields the protein CASSVRAGASTDTQYF. The chain couples TRBV5-4 to TRBJ2-3, with TRBD2 matching 8 bases. V shed 4 bases and J 0 bases; nucleotides not matched to a gene: 7. CDR3 length equals 16 residues. Germline V gene sequence: CDR1 SGHNT, CDR2 YYREEE (reference sequence).

The chain links TRBV7-3 to TRBJ2-1; 16 bases are shared with TRBD2. Trimming cost V 4 bases and J 5 bases; bases outside gene matches: 11. Per the germline V gene, CDR1 is SGHTA and CDR2 is FQGTGA. The CDR3 length is 19 residues. The CDR3 reads CASSSPTGTSGGADNEQFF. CDR3 bases: TGTGCCAGCAGCTCACCAACCGGGACTAGCGGGGGGGCCGACAATGAGCAGTTCTTC.

This clone appeared a single time. V and J are TRBV6-1 and TRBJ2-7; weak D call: TRBD1 (5 bases). V dropped 0 bases and J dropped 3 bases, with 9 bases sitting between them. CDR1 and CDR2 from the germline V gene are MNHNS and SASEGT. The CDR3 is 14 amino acids. CDR3 amino acids: CASSEAGLSYEQYF. The CDR3 bases are TGTGCCAGCAGTGAAGCGGGGCTGAGCTACGAGCAGTACTTC.

The V gene is TRBV11-2, the J gene TRBJ1-2, with unresolved D. CDR1 and CDR2 from the germline V gene are SGHAT and FQNNGV. This CDR3 is 12 amino acids long. V gave up 2 bases and J gave up 4 bases, with 5 bases separating them. The CDR3 here is CASSLLSYGYTF. DNA of the CDR3: TGTGCCAGCAGCTTATTGAGCTATGGCTACACCTTC.

This clone was seen a handful of times. An end of the junction does not agree with germline; a read error may underlie this. The chain combines TRBV28 with TRBJ1-1; possibly TRBD1 for D (6 bases). This CDR3 spans 11 amino acids. Looked up from germline, CDR1 is MDHEN and CDR2 is SYDVKM. The CDR3 DNA reads TGTGCCAGCAGTTTTCTGGGGGCCCCTTTATTT. Encoded protein: CASSFLGAPLF.

This clone was seen just once. This chain links TRBV30 with TRBJ1-6; possibly TRBD1 for D (5 bases). The CDR3 loop spans 15 amino acids. CDR1 and CDR2 (germline): GTSNPN, SVGIG (reference sequence). Trimming shortened V by 0 bases and J by 7 bases, and 13 bases separated the two germline ends. The CDR3 sequence is CAWSVLGGKNSPLHF. DNA of the CDR3: TGTGCCTGGAGTGTACTGGGGGGTAAGAATTCACCCCTCCACTTT.

This chain connects TRBV29-1 to TRBJ1-1; no firm D call. The CDR3 has 13 amino acids. Trimming stripped 3 bases from V and 0 bases from J, with 8 bases between. Per the germline V gene, CDR1 is SQVTM and CDR2 is ANQGSEA. CDR3 in DNA: TGCAGCGTTGAGGTCAGGATGAACACTGAAGCTTTCTTT. Amino acids: CSVEVRMNTEAFF.

A remark on this clone: With a much larger clone just one base away, this may be a read error. CDR3 residues: CASSRNTEAFF. The CDR3 DNA reads TGTGCCAGCAGTCGGAACACTGAAGCTTTCTTT. The chain has TRBV3-1 (or the pseudogene TRBV3-2) and TRBJ1-1; D is unclear. Germline-derived CDR1 and CDR2 are LGHDT and YNNKEL (reference sequence). The CDR3 consists of 11 residues. Trimming removed 6 bases at V and 1 base at J, with 3 bases between.

This clone showed up just once. The chain combines TRBV18 with TRBJ2-4, with TRBD2 matching 9 bases. J gave up 9 bases and V 2 bases, and 14 bases lay outside the gene matches. Germline CDR1 and CDR2: KGHSH and LQKENI. This CDR3 comprises 17 residues. This CDR3 is CASSPRPSGEAWSIQYF. DNA for the CDR3: TGTGCCAGCTCACCAAGACCTAGCGGGGAGGCTTGGAGCATTCAGTACTTC. Together with reference TRBV18 and TRBJ2-4, the CDR3 gives the full variable domain: NAGVMQNPRHLVRRRGQEARLRCSPMKGHSHVYWYRQLPEEGLKFMVYLQKENIIDESGMPKERFSAEFPKEGPSILRIQQVVRGDSAAYFCASSPRPSGEAWSIQYFGAGTRLSVL.

This chain connects TRBV6-5 to TRBJ1-3; 10 nucleotides match TRBD1. CDR1 and CDR2 from the germline V gene are MNHEY and SVGAGI. This CDR3 spans 15 amino acids. Trimming at V came to 6 bases and at J to 1 base, leaving 3 bases not matched to a gene. The CDR3 nucleotides are TGTGCCAGCAGGCCGGGACAGGGGTCTGGAAACACCATATATTTT. Translated, it gives CASRPGQGSGNTIYF.

The V call is TRBV27, the J call TRBJ1-5; no clear D. This CDR3 comprises 13 residues. Per the germline V gene, CDR1 is MNHEY and CDR2 is SMNVEV (reference sequence). V was shortened by 6 bases and J by 1 base, with 7 bases between the two germline ends. CDR3 bases: TGTGCCAGCAGGAGAAGCAGCAATCAGCCCCAGCATTTT. Translation: CASRRSSNQPQHF.

This sequence joins TRBV27 and TRBJ2-1; D ambiguous. V lost 5 bases and J lost 0, with 11 bases in between. The CDR3 has 15 residues. Germline V gene data show CDR1 as MNHEY and CDR2 as SMNVEV (reference sequence). The CDR3 DNA is TGTGCCAGCAGTCCTCGACGGAGCTCCTACAATGAGCAGTTCTTC. It is translated as CASSPRRSSYNEQFF.

This chain links TRBV28 with TRBJ2-3; 12 nucleotides align to TRBD2. The CDR3 runs to 18 residues. Germline lookup yields CDR1 MDHEN and CDR2 SYDVKM. V dropped 0 bases and J dropped 4; count of bases not matched to a gene: 8. CDR3 nucleotide sequence: TGTGCCAGCAGTTTATGGGCTAGCGGGAGGGCCAGGGCAGATACGCAGTATTTT. Amino acids: CASSLWASGRARADTQYF.

A single count supports this clone. V is TRBV19 and J is TRBJ2-2, with D possibly matching TRBD1 (6 bases). The CDR3 is made up of 15 amino acids. The germline V gene encodes CDR1 LNHDA and CDR2 SQIVND (reference sequence). The V and J ends lost 5 bases and 6 bases respectively, with 16 bases between them. The CDR3 reads CASSLTSEGAGELFF. CDR3 coding DNA: TGTGCCAGTAGTCTCACTAGTGAGGGGGCCGGGGAGCTGTTTTTT.

V and J are TRBV19 and TRBJ1-1; 8 nucleotides line up with TRBD1. The CDR3 is made up of 14 amino acids. Trimming cost V 7 bases and J 5 bases; bases outside gene matches: 9. CDR1 and CDR2 (germline): LNHDA, SQIVND (reference sequence). This CDR3 reads CASNPRDRRTEAFF. The CDR3 DNA reads as TGTGCCAGTAACCCCCGGGACAGGCGGACTGAAGCTTTCTTT. The variable domain in full, with the rest retrieved from reference TRBV19 and TRBJ1-1, is DGGITQSPKYLFRKEGQNVTLSCEQNLNHDAMYWYRQDPGQGLRLIYYSQIVNDFQKGDIAEGYSVSREKKESFPLTVTSAQKNPTAFYLCASNPRDRRTEAFFGQGTRLTVV.

This clone was recorded once. The chain recombines TRBV5-1 with TRBJ2-5, with D tentatively TRBD2 (5 bases). Deletions cut 1 base from V and 3 bases from J, with 13 bases between. From germline, CDR1 is SGHRS and CDR2 YFSETQ. The length of the CDR3 is 15 residues. The CDR3 loop is CASSLLVGVEETQYF. The CDR3 DNA follows: TGCGCCAGCAGCTTGCTAGTCGGGGTTGAAGAGACCCAGTACTTC.

This chain uses TRBV18 with TRBJ1-4, with 8 bases fitting TRBD1. The CDR3 totals 15 residues. V shed 3 bases, J shed 7 bases, and the junction held 7 bases outside the gene matches. CDR1 KGHSH and CDR2 LQKENI come from the germline V gene. The CDR3 bases are TGTGCCAGCTCACCTAATGGACAGGGCGGTGAAAAACTGTTTTTT. It specifies CASSPNGQGGEKLFF. Filled out from reference TRBV18 and TRBJ1-4, the complete variable domain reads NAGVMQNPRHLVRRRGQEARLRCSPMKGHSHVYWYRQLPEEGLKFMVYLQKENIIDESGMPKERFSAEFPKEGPSILRIQQVVRGDSAAYFCASSPNGQGGEKLFFGSGTQLSVL.

This clone was recorded a few times. The V and J genes are TRBV11-3 and TRBJ2-1; D remains ambiguous. Trimming cost V 0 bases and J 5 bases, with 5 bases left between them. The germline gives CDR1 SGHNT, CDR2 YENEEA. This CDR3 region has 13 residues. CDR3 region: CASSLDQNNEQFF. CDR3 DNA sequence: TGTGCCAGCAGCTTAGATCAAAACAATGAGCAGTTCTTC.

The genes are TRBV19 and TRBJ1-1; D not certain. The CDR3 is 13 residues long. Germline-derived CDR1 and CDR2 are LNHDA and SQIVND (reference sequence). The V end was cut by 2 bases, the J end by 3 bases, with 7 bases between. The CDR3 DNA sequence: TGTGCCAGTAGTATAATTCAGGACACTGAAGCTTTCTTT. This translates into CASSIIQDTEAFF.

This clone was seen once. The chain recombines TRBV19 with TRBJ1-2; D uncertain. The CDR3 sequence is 12 residues long. V was trimmed by 9 bases and J by 4 bases, leaving 12 bases between them. Germline V gene data show CDR1 as LNHDA and CDR2 as SQIVND (reference sequence). The CDR3 sequence is CASSTGGYGYTF. The CDR3 coding sequence is TGTGCCAGCTCTACTGGCGGCTATGGCTACACCTTC.

The CDR3 DNA is TGTGCCAGCAGACAACAGGGAGTTTGGGAAAAACTGTTTTTT. This sequence encodes CASRQQGVWEKLFF. The genes are TRBV28 and TRBJ1-4, with D possibly being TRBD1 (6 bases). CDR3 size: 14 residues. The germline V gene has CDR1 MDHEN and CDR2 SYDVKM. V dropped 6 bases and J dropped 8 bases, with 16 bases sitting between them.

The chain uses TRBV28 and TRBJ1-5, with TRBD1 identical over 9 bases. The germline V gene has CDR1 MDHEN and CDR2 SYDVKM. Losses at the gene ends were 6 bases for V and 6 bases for J; bases not matched to a gene: 6. CDR3 length: 14 amino acids. In nucleotides, the CDR3 is TGTGCCAGCAGCATACAGGGGGCGGTTCAGCCCCAGCATTTT. Translating gives CASSIQGAVQPQHF.

The chain recombines TRBV5-1 with TRBJ2-1, with TRBD2 matching over 15 bases. V lost 4 bases to trimming and J lost 4 bases; unmatched junction nucleotides: 6. Germline V gives CDR1 SGHRS, CDR2 YFSETQ. This CDR3 is built from 17 residues. DNA for the CDR3: TGCGCCAGCAGCCGGACTAGCGGGGGGGCGTGGTACAATGAGCAGTTCTTC. Its protein is CASSRTSGGAWYNEQFF.

This clone was seen only once. The chain carries TRBV2 and TRBJ1-5; 7 bases are shared with TRBD1. The CDR3 is 15 residues long. The ends lost 7 bases at V and 2 bases at J; junction bases unmatched: 8. Germline V gene data show CDR1 as SNHLY and CDR2 as FYNNEI. CDR3 amino acids: CASTADRARNQPQHF. CDR3 DNA sequence: TGTGCCAGCACTGCAGACAGGGCTCGCAATCAGCCCCAGCATTTT.